The 16 T cell receptor beta chains reported below all come from one sample, sequenced in a study of Graves' ophthalmopathy and Graves' hyperthyroidism (dated by TCRdb to 2016 to 2019). This sample was sequenced with an Illumina HiSeq 2000. For repertoire sequencing, TCR beta CDR3 regions were amplified from RNA transcripts. The first round was an RT-PCR using HTBI primers with the Qiagen OneStep RT-PCR kit, and this first round was followed by a second-round multiplex PCR, then size selection and purification. TCRdb reprocessed the public reads (quality trimming at Q25 with fastp, clone calling with MiXCR) and kept in-frame beta chains. Each entry is one CDR3 protein sequence, shown with its most common DNA and genes. The sample yields a few hundred thousand distinct CDR3 sequences; about 18% were counted once. The ten largest clones take up 2.4% of the sample. Sequencing was performed on peripheral blood. The receptors were gathered from an adult woman with stable Graves' hyperthyroidism.

This chain joins TRBV12-3 or TRBV12-4 and TRBJ1-5; D call uncertain. The CDR3 totals 14 residues. V shed 6 bases and J shed 0 bases, with 9 bases lying between them. The CDR3 protein is CASRVGSSNQPQHF. CDR3 nucleotides: TGTGCCAGCAGGGTAGGTTCTAGCAATCAGCCCCAGCATTTT.

This clonotype was found many times. The chain is built from TRBV2 and TRBJ2-7; 10 positions agree with TRBD2. CDR1 is SNHLY, CDR2 FYNNEI, per germline. The CDR3 runs 14 residues. Germline trimming cut 4 bases from V and 4 bases from J; bases unmatched to any gene: 4. As DNA, the CDR3 is TGTGCCAGCAGTGTAGCGGGAGGCCCGTACGAGCAGTACTTC. Its protein is CASSVAGGPYEQYF.

A remark on this clonotype: This may be a read error: a much more frequent sequence differs by one nucleotide. The gene calls are TRBV20-1 and TRBJ2-4, with D tentatively TRBD2 (6 bases). Looked up from germline, CDR1 is DFQATT and CDR2 is SNEGSKA (reference sequence). CDR3 length equals 19 residues. The CDR3 DNA reads TGCAGTGCTAGAGGAAGAAGCCCCGGGACTTCTATAGCCAAAAACATTAAGTACTTC. Amino acids: CSARGRSPGTSIAKNIKYF.

This clonotype was observed at least ten times. The chain employs TRBV6-1 and TRBJ1-5; 11 nucleotides align to TRBD1. The J segment lost 2 bases and the V segment lost 7 bases, leaving 10 bases of the junction unmatched. Germline V gene lookup returns CDR1 MNHNS and CDR2 SASEGT. The CDR3 is 17 residues long. Written as DNA, the CDR3 is TGTGCCAGCACCTCCGGGACAGGGGGGGGTGGCAATCAGCCCCAGCATTTT. Its protein is CASTSGTGGGGNQPQHF.

In its sample, this clonotype was seen many times. This chain connects TRBV19 to TRBJ2-7; 7 nucleotides agree with TRBD1. J gave up 3 bases and V 6 bases, and 11 bases lay outside the gene matches. The CDR3 spans 15 residues. Per germline, CDR1 LNHDA and CDR2 SQIVND (reference sequence). The CDR3, as DNA: TGTGCCAGTAGGTCCACCGGGACAGCCTACTACGAGCAGTACTTC. Translated: CASRSTGTAYYEQYF.

This clonotype was seen a handful of times. In this CDR3 the conserved last residue, phenylalanine or tryptophan, is missing, so a read error is likely. CDR3: CSARIGTGELSSGNTIYS. The CDR3, as DNA: TGCAGTGCTAGAATCGGGACAGGGGAATTAAGCTCTGGAAACACCATATATTCT. V is TRBV20-1 and J is TRBJ1-3, with TRBD1 matching 10 bases. The CDR3 length is 18 residues. Germline CDR1 and CDR2: DFQATT and SNEGSKA (reference sequence). V lost 2 bases to trimming and J lost 0 bases; unmatched junction nucleotides: 10.

This clonotype has only a few counts. At one boundary the junction diverges from the germline segment, which might be a read error. The chain employs TRBV28 and TRBJ2-4; TRBD1 might be the D (5 bases). Germline V gene data show CDR1 as MDHEN and CDR2 as SYDVKM. This CDR3 is built from 11 residues. This CDR3 is CASTSQDIKYF. CDR3 bases: TGTGCCAGCACCAGCCAGGACATTAAGTACTTC.

The rearrangement links TRBV12-3 or TRBV12-4 to TRBJ2-7, with TRBD2 as a possible D gene (6 bases). Trimming removed 6 bases at V and 0 bases at J, with 12 bases between. The CDR3 covers 14 residues. CDR3 sequence reads: CASRSGRSSYEQYF. DNA of the CDR3: TGTGCCAGCAGAAGCGGGCGAAGCTCCTACGAGCAGTACTTC.

Turning to this clonotype: An end of the junction differs from the germline gene, which may be a read error. V gene TRBV27 combines with J gene TRBJ1-1; no clear D. Germline V gene lookup returns CDR1 MNHEY and CDR2 SMNVEV (reference sequence). The CDR3 extends over 13 amino acids. In DNA form, the CDR3 reads TGTGCCAGCAGTCCGGGCTATAACACTAAAGCTTTCTTT. This translates into CASSPGYNTKAFF.

The rearrangement joins TRBV20-1 to TRBJ1-2; D is possibly TRBD1 (5 bases). CDR3 length: 13 residues. V lost 3 bases and J 4 bases, leaving 12 bases between the germline ends. Germline CDR1 and CDR2: DFQATT and SNEGSKA (reference sequence). This chain's CDR3 is CSASREVGYGYTF. DNA for the CDR3: TGCAGTGCTAGCAGGGAAGTGGGCTATGGCTACACCTTC.

Ten or more counts support this clonotype. This chain connects TRBV28 to TRBJ2-2; TRBD2 might be the D (5 bases). In germline, CDR1 is MDHEN, CDR2 SYDVKM. This CDR3 has 15 amino acids. Trimming took off 7 bases at V and 7 bases at J, with 19 bases between the two ends. CDR3 sequence reads: CASTLGYAEGGELFF. The CDR3 DNA is TGTGCCAGCACTCTAGGGTACGCCGAGGGCGGGGAGCTGTTTTTT.

This clonotype was picked up many times. The chain employs TRBV5-1 and TRBJ1-1; D unclear. The germline V gene has CDR1 SGHRS and CDR2 YFSETQ. The CDR3 sequence is 13 residues long. V lost 7 bases and J 1 base, leaving 11 bases between the germline ends. The CDR3 bases are TGCGCCAGCGGAGGGATCACGAACACTGAAGCTTTCTTT. Its protein is CASGGITNTEAFF.

This clonotype has only a few counts. The CDR3 DNA reads as TGTGCCAGCAGCCCCAGCCCGGCCCCCCAGCCCCAGCATTTT. It encodes CASSPSPAPQPQHF. V gene TRBV7-8 combines with J gene TRBJ1-5; D call uncertain. Germline loops: CDR1 SGHVS, CDR2 FQNEAQ. V was cut by 5 bases and J by 7 bases, with 15 bases left in between. The CDR3 has 14 amino acids.

The table lists this clonotype with many counts. In DNA form, the CDR3 reads TGTGCCAGCAGTGGAGATACGCAGTATTTT. The encoded protein is CASSGDTQYF. This sequence joins TRBV12-3 or TRBV12-4 and TRBJ2-3; D ambiguous. Deletions cut 5 bases from V and 5 bases from J, with 2 bases between. The CDR3 length is 10 residues.

On this clonotype itself: Given a much more abundant clone one base away, this may be a read error. The chain couples TRBV9 to TRBJ2-2; 10 bases match TRBD1. Germline-derived CDR1 and CDR2 are SGDLS and YYNGEE. The CDR3 is 16 amino acids. Unmatched junction bases numbered 5, after V lost 3 bases and J lost 3 bases. DNA for the CDR3: TGTGCCAGCAGCGCCCACGGGACAGGGGACACCGGGGAGCTGTTTTTT. Translation gives CASSAHGTGDTGELFF.

This clonotype was detected a few times. The V and J genes are TRBV5-1 and TRBJ2-7, with D possibly TRBD1 on 6 matching bases. Germline V gene data show CDR1 as SGHRS and CDR2 as YFSETQ. The CDR3 is made up of 16 amino acids. Trimming took off 0 bases at V and 0 bases at J, with 13 bases between the two ends. CDR3 loop: CASSLVAGASSYEQYF. For the CDR3, the DNA is TGCGCCAGCAGCTTGGTGGCAGGGGCCAGCTCCTACGAGCAGTACTTC.